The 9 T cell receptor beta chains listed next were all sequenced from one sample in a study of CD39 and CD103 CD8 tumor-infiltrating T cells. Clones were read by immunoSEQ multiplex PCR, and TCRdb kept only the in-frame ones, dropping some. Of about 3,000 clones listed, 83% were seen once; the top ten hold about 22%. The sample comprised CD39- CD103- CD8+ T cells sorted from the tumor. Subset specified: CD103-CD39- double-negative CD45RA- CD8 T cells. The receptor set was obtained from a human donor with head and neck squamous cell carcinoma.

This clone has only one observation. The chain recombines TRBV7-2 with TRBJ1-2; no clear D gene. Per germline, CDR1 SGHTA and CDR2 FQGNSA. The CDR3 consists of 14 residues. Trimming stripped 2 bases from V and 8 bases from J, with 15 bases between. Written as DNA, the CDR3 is TGTGCCAGCAGCTTAAACGGGGAAGCGGGAGGCTACACCTTC. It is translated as CASSLNGEAGGYTF.

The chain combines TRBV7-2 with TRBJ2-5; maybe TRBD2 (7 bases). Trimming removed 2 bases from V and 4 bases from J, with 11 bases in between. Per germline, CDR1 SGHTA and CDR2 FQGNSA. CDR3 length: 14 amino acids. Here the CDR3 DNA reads TGTGCCAGCAGCTTAAATAGGGGGGGAGAGACCCAGTACTTC. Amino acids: CASSLNRGGETQYF.

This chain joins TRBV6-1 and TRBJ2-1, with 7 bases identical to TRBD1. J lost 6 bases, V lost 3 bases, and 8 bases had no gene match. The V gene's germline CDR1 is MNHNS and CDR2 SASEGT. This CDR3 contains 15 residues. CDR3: CASSDDRAKPNEQFF. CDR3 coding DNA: TGTGCCAGCAGTGACGACAGGGCAAAACCCAATGAGCAGTTCTTC.

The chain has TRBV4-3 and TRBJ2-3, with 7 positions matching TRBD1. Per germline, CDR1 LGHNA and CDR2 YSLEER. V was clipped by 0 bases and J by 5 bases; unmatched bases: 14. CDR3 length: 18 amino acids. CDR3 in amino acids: CASSQDGIGQGVGDTQYF. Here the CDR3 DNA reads TGCGCCAGCAGCCAAGATGGTATAGGGCAGGGGGTCGGAGATACGCAGTATTTT.

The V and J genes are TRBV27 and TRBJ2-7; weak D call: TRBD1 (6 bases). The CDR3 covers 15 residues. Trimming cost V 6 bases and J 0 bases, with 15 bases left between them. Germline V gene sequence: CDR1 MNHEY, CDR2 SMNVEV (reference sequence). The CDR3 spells CASSPFPGASYEQYF. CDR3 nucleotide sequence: TGTGCCAGCAGCCCCTTCCCAGGGGCCTCCTACGAGCAGTACTTC.

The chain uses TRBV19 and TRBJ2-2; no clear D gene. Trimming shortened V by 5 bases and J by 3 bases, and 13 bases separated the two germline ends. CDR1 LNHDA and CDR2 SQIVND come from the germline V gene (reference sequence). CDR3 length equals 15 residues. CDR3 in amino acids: CASSEQNSYTGELFF. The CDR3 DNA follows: TGTGCCAGTAGTGAACAGAACTCCTACACCGGGGAGCTGTTTTTT.

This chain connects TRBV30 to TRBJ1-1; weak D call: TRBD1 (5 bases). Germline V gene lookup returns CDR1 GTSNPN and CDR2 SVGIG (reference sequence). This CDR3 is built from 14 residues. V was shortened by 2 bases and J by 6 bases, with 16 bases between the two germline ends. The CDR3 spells CAWSKDSPRAEAFF. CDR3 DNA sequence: TGTGCCTGGAGTAAAGACAGCCCAAGGGCTGAAGCTTTCTTT. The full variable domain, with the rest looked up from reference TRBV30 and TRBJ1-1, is SQTIHQWPATLVQPVGSPLSLECTVEGTSNPNLYWYRQAAGRGLQLLFYSVGIGQISSEVPQNLSASRPQDRQFILSSKKLLLSDSGFYLCAWSKDSPRAEAFFGQGTRLTVV.

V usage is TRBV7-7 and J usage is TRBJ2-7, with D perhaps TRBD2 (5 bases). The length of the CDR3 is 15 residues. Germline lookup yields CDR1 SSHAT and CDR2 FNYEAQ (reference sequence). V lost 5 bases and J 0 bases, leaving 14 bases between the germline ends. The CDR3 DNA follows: TGTGCCAGCAGCAGCGGAGTGGGCACCTCCTACGAGCAGTACTTC. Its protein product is CASSSGVGTSYEQYF.

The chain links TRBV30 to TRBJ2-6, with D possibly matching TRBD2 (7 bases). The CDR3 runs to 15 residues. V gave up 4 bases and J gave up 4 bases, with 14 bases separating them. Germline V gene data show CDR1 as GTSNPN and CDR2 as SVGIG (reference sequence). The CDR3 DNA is TGTGCCTGGAATGGGGGGGCGCCCGGGGCCAACGTCCTGACTTTC. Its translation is CAWNGGAPGANVLTF.